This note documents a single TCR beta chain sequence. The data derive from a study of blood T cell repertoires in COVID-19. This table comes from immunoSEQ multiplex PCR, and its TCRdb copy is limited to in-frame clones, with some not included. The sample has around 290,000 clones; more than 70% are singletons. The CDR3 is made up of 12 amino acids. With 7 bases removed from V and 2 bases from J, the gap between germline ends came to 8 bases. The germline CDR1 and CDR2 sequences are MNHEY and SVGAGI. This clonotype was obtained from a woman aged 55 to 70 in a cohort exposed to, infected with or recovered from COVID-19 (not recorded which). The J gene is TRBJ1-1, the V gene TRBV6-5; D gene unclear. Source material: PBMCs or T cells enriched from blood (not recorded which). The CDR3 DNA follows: TGTGCCAGCATCTACAGTAACACTGAAGCTTTCTTT. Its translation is CASIYSNTEAFF.